This T cell receptor beta chain originates from a study of post-analysis software for immune sequencing data. V was cut by 6 bases and J by 3 bases, with 18 bases left in between. Germline V gene data show CDR1 as MNHEY and CDR2 as SMNVEV (reference sequence). The CDR3 runs 15 residues. Study findings and constraints: Patients used several TRBV segments, including TRBV5-6, TRBV5-1 and TRBV20-1, more often than controls.

Remarks on this clonotype: Its antigen is not known.

cDNA libraries for TCR beta contained unique molecular identifiers. TCRdb ran MiXCR on the PCR reads and lists one entry per CDR3 protein. The sample carries about 770,000 distinct CDR3 sequences, about 43% recorded once. The origin of this receptor is a girl aged 10 to 17 with multiple sclerosis. The sample taken for sequencing was blood. This rearrangement joins TRBV27 to TRBJ2-7; the D is unclear. CDR3 in DNA: TGTGCCAGCAGCCTTATAGGCGTGGCTGGCTACGAGCAGTACTTC. Amino acids: CASSLIGVAGYEQYF.